This TCR beta chain comes out of a study of human T cells and chemical hapten exposure (dated by TCRdb to the early 2020s). With respect to the entire study: For sensitization, 2% DPC in acetone was applied to a 2 cm by 2 cm area of upper inner arm skin. Most of the patients in the cohort were female, and the cohort covered alopecia areata with under or over 50% scalp involvement, alopecia totalis and alopecia universalis. Patients additionally received weekly therapeutic DPC doses to the scalp throughout the approximately 25-week study period. In alopecia patients, the study followed how the peripheral blood TCR repertoire changed in vivo over primary and secondary sensitization to diphenylcyclopropenone (DPC), a hapten. Blood was sampled from patients pre-sensitization (week 0) and at 2, 6 and about 24 weeks after DPC sensitization. Twenty-nine alopecia patients gave blood for TCR sequencing at one to four time points (pre-sensitization, 2, 6 and 24 weeks). Patch testing was performed on the upper back with Finn chambers containing 0.01% DPC, and the patch tests were scored after 6 days according to International Contact Dermatitis Research Group standards. Libraries were combined into a pool for sequencing, and differences in TCR yield between samples came mainly from small differences in library volumes within the pool. Overall study outcomes, separate from this receptor: DPC sensitization did not change the number of TCRs with a frequency above 1 in 1000, and there was no evidence of changes in global repertoire structure. Alopecia, a presumed autoimmune disease, was present in all patients, so the immune response of the patients might differ from that of healthy individuals. After repeated subsampling, changes were observed in the strength of the expansion versus patch-test correlation and in the threshold at which the correlation became significant. Significantly more large CDR3 similarity clusters were formed by expanded TCRs than by pre-sensitization or healthy control sets, consistent with antigen-driven responses. A positive correlation was found between the number of PT1 expanded TCRs and patch test score, with significance reached at thresholds 8, 16 and 32 but not 4.

Spanning cysteine to phenylalanine, the CDR3 consists of 13 amino acids. This entry keeps only the CDR3 DNA: 39 bases, framed from base 1. The junction shows trimming of 1 base on V and 1 base on J, plus 4 bases between the germline ends. Taken from the germline V gene, the CDR1 and CDR2 loops are SGHVS and FQNEAQ. Libraries were prepared through RACE. For sequencing, a NextSeq 500 was employed. Library preparation attached unique molecular identifiers to individual cDNA molecules for quantitative, reproducible TCR counting. For every blood RNA sample, sequencing covered both the TCR alpha and TCR beta chains. In the original analysis: A median of approximately 96,000 TCRs per sample was observed, with a range of 23,224 to 690,600. The Decombinator software suite was used to annotate V, J and CDR3 in the TCR reads. For PS versus PT1 abundance plots, all samples were subsampled to the same number of TCRs (28,000). Expanded TCRs were defined as absent before sensitization and observed at least eight times at the 2-week time point. TCRdb ran its own pipeline on the public reads, namely fastp trimming at Q25 and MiXCR clone calling, and kept in-frame beta chains. Identical CDR3 protein sequences are pooled into one entry, listed with their most common genes and DNA. The V and J calls were not made by the authors but by TCRdb's processing. Within this sample are roughly 72,000 distinct CDR3 sequences, with approximately 10% of them counted one time only. In total, the top ten clones hold 1.3% to 1.5% of the sample.

The sample's time point label, in plain terms: patch test 1, 2 weeks after DPC sensitization. Explained via the paper, the treatment or condition label denotes: therapeutic diphenylcyclopropenone sensitization with weekly scalp DPC. At each patch-test visit, blood was drawn before the patch test was applied. Eligible patients were aged 18 to 70, diagnosed with alopecia, deemed suitable for DPC therapy, and excluded if pregnant. Total RNA was isolated from unfractionated whole blood collected in Tempus Blood RNA tubes. Ten or more counts support this clonotype. Its antigen is unknown. Base qualities are not provided; no much larger clone lies one nucleotide away.

The source material was whole blood, sampled in connection with sensitization to the hapten diphenylcyclopropenone (DPC). This clonotype originated in a woman between 50 and 59 years old with alopecia areata. Some clones in this sample may be carry-over from other donors' samples. The receptor chain draws on TRBV7-8 and TRBJ1-1, with no confidently assigned D gene. The CDR3 has the sequence CASSLGQNTEAFF. The bases read TGTGCCAGCAGCTTAGGACAGAACACTGAAGCTTTCTTT.